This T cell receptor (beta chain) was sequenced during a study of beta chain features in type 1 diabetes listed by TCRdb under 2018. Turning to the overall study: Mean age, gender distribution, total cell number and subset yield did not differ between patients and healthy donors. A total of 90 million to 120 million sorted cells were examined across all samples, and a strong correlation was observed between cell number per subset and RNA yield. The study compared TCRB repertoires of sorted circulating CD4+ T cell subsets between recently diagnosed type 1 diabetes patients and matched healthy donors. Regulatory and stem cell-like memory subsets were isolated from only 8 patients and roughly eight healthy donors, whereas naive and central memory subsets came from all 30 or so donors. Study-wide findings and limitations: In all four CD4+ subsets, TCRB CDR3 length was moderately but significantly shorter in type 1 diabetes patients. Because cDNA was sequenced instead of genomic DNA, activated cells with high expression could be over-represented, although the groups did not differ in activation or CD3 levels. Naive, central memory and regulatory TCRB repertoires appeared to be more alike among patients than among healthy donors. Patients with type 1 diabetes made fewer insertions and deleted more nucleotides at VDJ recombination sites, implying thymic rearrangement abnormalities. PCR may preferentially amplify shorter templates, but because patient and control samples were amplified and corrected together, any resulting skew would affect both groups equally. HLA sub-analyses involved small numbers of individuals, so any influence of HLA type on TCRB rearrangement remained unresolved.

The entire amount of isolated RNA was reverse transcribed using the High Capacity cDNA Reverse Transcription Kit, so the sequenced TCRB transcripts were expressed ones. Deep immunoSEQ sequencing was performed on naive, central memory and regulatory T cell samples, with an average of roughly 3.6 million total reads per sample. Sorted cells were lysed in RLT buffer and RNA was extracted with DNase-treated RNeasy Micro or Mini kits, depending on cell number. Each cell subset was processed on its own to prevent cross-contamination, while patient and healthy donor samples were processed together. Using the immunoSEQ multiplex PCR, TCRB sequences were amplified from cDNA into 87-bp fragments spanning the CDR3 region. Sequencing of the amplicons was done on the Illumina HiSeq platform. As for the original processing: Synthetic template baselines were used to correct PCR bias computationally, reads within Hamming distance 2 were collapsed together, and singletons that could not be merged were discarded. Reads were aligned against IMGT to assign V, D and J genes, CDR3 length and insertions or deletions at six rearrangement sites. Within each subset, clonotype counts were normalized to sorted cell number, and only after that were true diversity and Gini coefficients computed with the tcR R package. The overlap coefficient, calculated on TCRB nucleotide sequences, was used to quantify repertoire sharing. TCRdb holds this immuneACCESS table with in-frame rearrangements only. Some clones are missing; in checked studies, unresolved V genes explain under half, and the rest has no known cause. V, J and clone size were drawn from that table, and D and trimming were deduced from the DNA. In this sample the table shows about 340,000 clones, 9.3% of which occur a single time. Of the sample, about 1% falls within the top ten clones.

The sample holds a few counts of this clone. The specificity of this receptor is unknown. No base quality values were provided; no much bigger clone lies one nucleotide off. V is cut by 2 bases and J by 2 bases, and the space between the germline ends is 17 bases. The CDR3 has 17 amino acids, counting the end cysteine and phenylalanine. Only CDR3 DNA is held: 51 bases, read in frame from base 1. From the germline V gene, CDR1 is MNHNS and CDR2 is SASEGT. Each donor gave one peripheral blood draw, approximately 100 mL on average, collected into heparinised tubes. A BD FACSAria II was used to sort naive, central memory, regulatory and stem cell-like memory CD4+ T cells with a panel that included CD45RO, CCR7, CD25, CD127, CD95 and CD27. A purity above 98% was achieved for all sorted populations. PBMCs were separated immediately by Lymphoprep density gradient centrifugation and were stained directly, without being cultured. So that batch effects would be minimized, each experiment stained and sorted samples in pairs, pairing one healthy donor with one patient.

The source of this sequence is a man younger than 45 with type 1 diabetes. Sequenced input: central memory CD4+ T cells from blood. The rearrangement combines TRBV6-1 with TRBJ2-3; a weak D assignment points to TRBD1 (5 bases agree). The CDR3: CASSESDSYFYTDTQYF. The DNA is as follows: TGTGCCAGCAGTGAATCCGACAGCTATTTTTACACAGATACGCAGTATTTT.